The 17 T cell receptor beta chains below were found in one sample sequenced in a study of blood T cell repertoires in COVID-19. Profiled with immunoSEQ multiplex PCR; TCRdb holds only in-frame clones, not every one. The data contain 70,000 to 75,000 clones, 80% to 90% of them seen just once; the ten biggest clones take up 4.8%. Sample: peripheral blood. These receptors were taken from a woman older than 75 with active or convalescent COVID-19.

The chain's CDR3 is CAGRGFLASPLHF. The DNA for the CDR3 is TGTGCCGGGAGGGGATTCCTAGCCTCACCCCTCCACTTT. V is TRBV2 and J is TRBJ1-6; D may be TRBD1 (5 bases). CDR3 length: 13 residues. The ends were cut back, 11 bases at V and 10 bases at J, with 18 bases in the middle. The germline V gene encodes CDR1 SNHLY and CDR2 FYNNEI.

V and J are TRBV2 and TRBJ1-1, with 9 bases that match TRBD1. This CDR3 is built from 17 residues. J gave up 0 bases and V 10 bases, and 15 bases lay outside the gene matches. The germline V gene encodes CDR1 SNHLY and CDR2 FYNNEI. The CDR3 spells CAITKEGDRALNTEAFF. Here the CDR3 DNA reads TGTGCCATAACAAAAGAGGGGGACAGGGCATTGAACACTGAAGCTTTCTTT.

The chain couples TRBV28 to TRBJ1-5; 7 nucleotides match TRBD1. This CDR3 spans 14 amino acids. Germline assignment: CDR1 MDHEN and CDR2 SYDVKM. J was trimmed by 6 bases and V by 1 base; bases with no gene match: 3. Here the CDR3 DNA reads TGTGCCAGCAGTTTATTTGCAGGGGGTCAGCCCCAGCATTTT. This gives the protein CASSLFAGGQPQHF.

The CDR3 protein is CASSWYEEQAFF. The CDR3 DNA reads TGTGCCAGCAGCTGGTACGAAGAGCAAGCTTTCTTT. V is TRBV5-8 and J is TRBJ1-1; D unclear. This CDR3 spans 12 amino acids. Trimming pared 3 bases from V and 9 bases from J, leaving 12 bases between. CDR1 is SGHTS and CDR2 is YDEGEE in the germline V gene.

The J gene is TRBJ2-7, the V gene TRBV7-9; 12 bases fit TRBD2. The CDR3 runs to 14 residues. The V gene's germline CDR1 is SEHNR and CDR2 FQNEAQ (reference sequence). V was pared by 7 bases and J by 6 bases, with 7 bases of the junction left unmatched. CDR3 loop: CASTLAGGLGEQYF. The CDR3 bases are TGTGCCAGCACCCTAGCGGGAGGGCTAGGCGAGCAGTACTTC.

The rearrangement uses TRBV2 and TRBJ2-7; D may be TRBD1 (6 bases). The germline gives CDR1 SNHLY, CDR2 FYNNEI. The CDR3 sequence is 15 residues long. The ends were cut back, 2 bases at V and 1 base at J, with 12 bases in the middle. CDR3 sequence: CASSEQGIGSYEQYF. CDR3 bases: TGTGCCAGCAGTGAACAGGGGATTGGGTCCTACGAGCAGTACTTC.

J is TRBJ1-1 and V is TRBV19; D unclear. V dropped 3 bases and J dropped 0 bases, with 17 bases sitting between them. Germline V gene data show CDR1 as LNHDA and CDR2 as SQIVND (reference sequence). The CDR3 has 17 amino acids. CDR3 nucleotides: TGTGCCAGTAGTATCTCTGGGAGATATAGCCTGAACACTGAAGCTTTCTTT. It encodes CASSISGRYSLNTEAFF.

This chain uses TRBV19 with TRBJ2-3; 7 bases map to TRBD2. The CDR3 loop spans 13 amino acids. The V segment lost 9 bases and the J segment 2 bases; nucleotides outside the gene matches: 5. The germline CDR1 and CDR2 sequences are LNHDA and SQIVND (reference sequence). The CDR3 spells CASWDYNTDTQYF. As DNA, the CDR3 is TGTGCCAGCTGGGACTACAACACAGATACGCAGTATTTT.

V and J are TRBV6-5 and TRBJ1-5; TRBD1 matches 9 bases. The CDR3 contains 15 residues. J lost 9 bases, V lost 6 bases, and 12 bases had no gene match. The germline gives CDR1 MNHEY, CDR2 SVGAGI. The DNA for the CDR3 is TGTGCCAGCAGAAAGGACCGGGACAGGGTATCGCCCCAGCATTTT. Translated, it gives CASRKDRDRVSPQHF.

This clone was observed a handful of times. As DNA, the CDR3 is TGCGCCAGCAGCTTAGGTCGGGGAGACACTGAAGCTTTCTTT. This sequence encodes CASSLGRGDTEAFF. The V call is TRBV5-1, the J call TRBJ1-1, with D hard to call. The CDR3 spans 14 residues. The germline V and J ends were trimmed by 2 bases and 3 bases, with 11 bases remaining between them. Germline V gene lookup returns CDR1 SGHRS and CDR2 YFSETQ.

This clone turned up a few times. The chain links TRBV6-5 to TRBJ1-1; D may be TRBD1 (6 bases). Trimming took off 7 bases at V and 0 bases at J, with 12 bases between the two ends. Germline assignment: CDR1 MNHEY and CDR2 SVGAGI. The CDR3 is 14 amino acids. The CDR3: CASKGEWMNTEAFF. The CDR3 nucleotides read TGTGCCAGCAAGGGGGAATGGATGAACACTGAAGCTTTCTTT.

This clone was found once. This chain joins TRBV18 and TRBJ2-1; D is ambiguous. CDR3 length equals 14 residues. Per germline, CDR1 KGHSH and CDR2 LQKENI. With 2 bases removed from V and 9 bases from J, the gap between germline ends came to 14 bases. CDR3 residues: CASSPGSVRSEQFF. In DNA form, the CDR3 reads TGTGCCAGCTCACCAGGGTCAGTTCGGAGTGAGCAGTTCTTC.

This clone was counted once. The V gene is TRBV28, the J gene TRBJ2-2, with D perhaps matching TRBD1 (5 bases). V was pared by 2 bases and J by 5 bases, with 15 bases between. CDR1 and CDR2 (germline): MDHEN, SYDVKM. CDR3 size: 16 residues. Written as DNA, the CDR3 is TGTGCCAGCAGTTTAATTGGCCCAGGGAAGACCGGGGAGCTGTTTTTT. Translation gives CASSLIGPGKTGELFF.

This clone was counted between two and nine times. V and J are TRBV6-6 and TRBJ1-5; D may be TRBD1 (5 bases). Trimming removed 5 bases at V and 5 bases at J, with 22 bases between. The CDR3 is 17 amino acids. Germline V CDR1 and CDR2: MNHNY, SVGAGI (reference sequence). This CDR3 reads CASSPLGQGGGDQPQHF. The DNA for the CDR3 is TGTGCCAGCAGTCCCCTGGGTCAGGGTGGAGGGGATCAGCCCCAGCATTTT.

The chain employs TRBV19 and TRBJ1-4; D unclear. V lost 7 bases and J 8 bases, leaving 20 bases between the germline ends. CDR3 length: 15 residues. Looked up from germline, CDR1 is LNHDA and CDR2 is SQIVND (reference sequence). CDR3 sequence (DNA): TGTGCCAGTAAGCGGGATGAGTTCCGCCAAGAAAAACTGTTTTTT. This codes for CASKRDEFRQEKLFF.

This rearrangement joins TRBV24-1 to TRBJ1-5, with 9 bases that match TRBD1. V was clipped by 8 bases and J by 6 bases; unmatched bases: 10. The V gene's germline CDR1 is KGHDR and CDR2 SFDVKD. The CDR3 loop spans 15 amino acids. CDR3 amino acids: CATIHYRGHGQPQHF. For the CDR3, the DNA is TGTGCCACCATTCATTACAGGGGGCACGGTCAGCCCCAGCATTTT.

The rearrangement links TRBV7-9 to TRBJ2-1; weak D call: TRBD2 (5 bases). CDR3 length: 15 residues. The germline CDR1 and CDR2 sequences are SEHNR and FQNEAQ (reference sequence). Between the trimmed V and J ends, which lost 5 bases and 9 bases, there was a span of 20 bases. CDR3 sequence: CASSRTGPSAGEQFF. The CDR3 DNA follows: TGTGCCAGCAGCCGGACTGGACCTTCGGCGGGTGAGCAGTTCTTC.